What follows describes a single T cell receptor (beta chain). No antigen is known for it. The sample comes from a study of T cells in localized non-small cell lung cancer. Study conclusions and caveats: There was higher T cell clonality in uninvolved adjacent lung than in tumor, and it was highest there. Longer overall survival was linked to higher blood T cell density.

Measured with immunoSEQ multiplex PCR; TCRdb has only the in-frame clones, and not every one. The sample holds about 59,000 clones, 80% to 90% seen once. This TCR was sampled from a man aged 40 to 70 with stage I squamous cell lung carcinoma. The sample was peripheral blood, taken before any cancer treatment.

The CDR3, as DNA: TGTGCCAGTTCGATCAAGGACTACGAGCAGTACTTC. Encoded protein: CASSIKDYEQYF. The genes are TRBV18 and TRBJ2-7; D is undetermined. Germline CDR1 reads KGHSH; CDR2 reads LQKENI. V shed 9 bases and J shed 3 bases, with 12 bases lying between them. The CDR3 is 12 residues long.